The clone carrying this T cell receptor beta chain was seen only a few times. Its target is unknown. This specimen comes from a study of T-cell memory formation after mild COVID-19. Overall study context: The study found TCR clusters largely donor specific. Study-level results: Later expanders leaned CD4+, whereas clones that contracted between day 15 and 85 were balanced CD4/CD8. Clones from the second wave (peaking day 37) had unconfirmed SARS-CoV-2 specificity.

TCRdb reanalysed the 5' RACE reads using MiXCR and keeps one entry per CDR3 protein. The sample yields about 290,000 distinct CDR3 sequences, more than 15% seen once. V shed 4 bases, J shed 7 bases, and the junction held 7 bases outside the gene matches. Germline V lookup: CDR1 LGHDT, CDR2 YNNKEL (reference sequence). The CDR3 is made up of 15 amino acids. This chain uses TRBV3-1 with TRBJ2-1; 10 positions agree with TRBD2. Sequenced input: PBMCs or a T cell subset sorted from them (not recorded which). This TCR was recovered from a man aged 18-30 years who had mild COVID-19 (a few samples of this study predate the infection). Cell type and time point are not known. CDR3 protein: CASSLPSGGANEQFF. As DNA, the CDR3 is TGTGCCAGCAGCCTGCCTAGCGGGGGTGCGAATGAGCAGTTCTTC.